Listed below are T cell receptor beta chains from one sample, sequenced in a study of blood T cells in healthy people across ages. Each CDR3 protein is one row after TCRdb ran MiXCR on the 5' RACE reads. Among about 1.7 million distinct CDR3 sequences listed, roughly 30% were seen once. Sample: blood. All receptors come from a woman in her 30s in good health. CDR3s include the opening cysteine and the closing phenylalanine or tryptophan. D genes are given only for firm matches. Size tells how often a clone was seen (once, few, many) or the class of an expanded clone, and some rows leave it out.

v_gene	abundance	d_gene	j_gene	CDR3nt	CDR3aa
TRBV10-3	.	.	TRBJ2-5	TGTGCCATCAGGGAAGGTTCGGTTCAGACGGCGACCCAGTACTTC	CAIREGSVQTATQYF
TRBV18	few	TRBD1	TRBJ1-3	TGTGCCAGCTCGACAGGGACTGGAAACACCATATATTTT	CASSTGTGNTIYF
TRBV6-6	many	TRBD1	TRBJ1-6	TGTGCCAGCAGTTCGGGACAGGGCCTCTCCTATAATTCACCCCTCCACTTT	CASSSGQGLSYNSPLHF
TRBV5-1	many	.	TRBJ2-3	TGCGCCAGCAGCGCGGGTAGGACAGATACGCAGTATTTT	CASSAGRTDTQYF
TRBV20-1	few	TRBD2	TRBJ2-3	TGCAGTGCTCCTTCCGGGACTAGCGGGAGGACAGATACGCAGTATTTT	CSAPSGTSGRTDTQYF
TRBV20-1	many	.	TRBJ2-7	TGCAGTGCTAGATTTGCCTACGAGCAGTACTTC	CSARFAYEQYF
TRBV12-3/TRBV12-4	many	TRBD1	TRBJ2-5	TGTGCCAGCAGTTTTAGGGACAGGGGAGAGACCCAGTACTTC	CASSFRDRGETQYF
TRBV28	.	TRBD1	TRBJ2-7	TGTGCCAGCAGTTTATTCGACAGGGGGGCCGAGCAGTACTTC	CASSLFDRGAEQYF
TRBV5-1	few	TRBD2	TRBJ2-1	TGCGCCAGCAGCTTGCTAGCGGGCACCCTTAGGAATGAGCAGTTCTTC	CASSLLAGTLRNEQFF
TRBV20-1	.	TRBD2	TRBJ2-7	TGCAGTGCTAGAGATCAGGGGACTAGGCTACCTCCCGAGCAGTACTTC	CSARDQGTRLPPEQYF
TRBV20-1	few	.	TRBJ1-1	TGCAGTGCTAGAACGAGCAATGGACAAGCTTTCTTT	CSARTSNGQAFF
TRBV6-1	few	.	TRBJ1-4	TGTGCCAGCAGGGACGGAAGGGGTAATGAAAAACTGTTTTTT	CASRDGRGNEKLFF
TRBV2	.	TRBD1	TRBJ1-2	TGTGCCAGCAGAGCCAGGGACAGGGGATCCTATGGCTACACCTTC	CASRARDRGSYGYTF
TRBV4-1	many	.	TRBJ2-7	TGCGCCAGCAGCCAAGATGCGGTGACTGACGAGCAGTACTTC	CASSQDAVTDEQYF
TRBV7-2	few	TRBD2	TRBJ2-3	TGTGCCAGCAGCTTAGCCGCTAGCGGAGTAAGCACAGATACGCAGTATTTT	CASSLAASGVSTDTQYF